The 24 T cell receptor beta chains in this list originate from one sample, sequenced in a study of identifying expanded T cells in peripheral blood. The protocol was immunoSEQ multiplex PCR, while the TCRdb copy is restricted to in-frame clones and leaves out a portion. This sample has some 91,000 clones, with approximately 90% found just once. Sequenced: blood. The receptors come from a person between 18 and 70 years old in good health.

CDR3 DNA: TGTGCCAGCAGTCCACGGGAATCTGGGGCCAACGTCCTGACTTTC. Its protein product is CASSPRESGANVLTF. The chain carries TRBV6-5 and TRBJ2-6, with D possibly TRBD2 on 5 matching bases. The CDR3 covers 15 residues. Trimming took off 5 bases at V and 1 base at J, with 9 bases between the two ends. Germline V gene lookup returns CDR1 MNHEY and CDR2 SVGAGI.

This clone appeared a single time. V and J are TRBV7-2 and TRBJ1-1; no clear D. The V and J ends lost 1 base and 5 bases respectively, with 11 bases between them. The CDR3 contains 14 residues. CDR1 and CDR2 (germline): SGHTA, FQGNSA. CDR3 nucleotide sequence: TGTGCCAGCAGCTTAGGGCGGGGAGGGACTGAAGCTTTCTTT. Translated, it gives CASSLGRGGTEAFF.

The genes are TRBV15 and TRBJ2-6; D is uncertain. This CDR3 contains 17 residues. The germline CDR1 and CDR2 sequences are LNHNV and YYDKDF (reference sequence). Trimming took off 2 bases at V and 0 bases at J, with 11 bases between the two ends. The CDR3 reads CATSRLISTSGANVLTF. CDR3 DNA sequence: TGTGCCACCAGCAGACTAATCTCTACCTCTGGGGCCAACGTCCTGACTTTC.

The rearrangement joins TRBV6-5 to TRBJ1-2; D may be TRBD1 (6 bases). The CDR3 has 13 residues. Germline V gene lookup returns CDR1 MNHEY and CDR2 SVGAGI. The germline V and J ends were trimmed by 6 bases and 4 bases, with 12 bases remaining between them. CDR3 in DNA: TGTGCCAGCAGCCTGGGGGGCATCTATGGCTACACCTTC. As protein: CASSLGGIYGYTF.

The chain employs TRBV5-5 and TRBJ2-5, with D perhaps matching TRBD1 or TRBD2 (5 bases each). The CDR3 is 16 amino acids. Trimming took off 0 bases at V and 1 base at J, with 13 bases between the two ends. CDR1 and CDR2 (germline): SGHKS, YYEKEE (reference sequence). The CDR3 region has the DNA TGTGCCAGCAGCTTGGCGGCTGGGGGACCCCAAGAGACCCAGTACTTC. As protein: CASSLAAGGPQETQYF.

The table lists this clone with a few counts. V and J are TRBV2 and TRBJ1-2, with D uncertain. Trimming took off 3 bases at V and 1 base at J, with 6 bases between the two ends. CDR1 and CDR2 (germline): SNHLY, FYNNEI. This CDR3 spans 13 amino acids. The CDR3, as DNA: TGTGCCAGCAGTGATGATTTTAACTATGGCTACACCTTC. It encodes CASSDDFNYGYTF. The full variable domain, with the rest looked up from reference TRBV2 and TRBJ1-2, is EPEVTQTPSHQVTQMGQEVILRCVPISNHLYFYWYRQILGQKVEFLVSFYNNEISEKSEIFDDQFSVERPDGSNFTLKIRSTKLEDSAMYFCASSDDFNYGYTFGSGTRLTVV.

The CDR3 reads CASSPLTGWETQYF. The CDR3 DNA reads as TGTGCCAGCAGCCCTCTGACAGGATGGGAGACCCAGTACTTC. The genes are TRBV7-9 and TRBJ2-5; TRBD1 might be the D (6 bases). V was cut by 5 bases and J by 5 bases, with 15 bases left in between. CDR3 size: 14 residues. Germline V lookup: CDR1 SEHNR, CDR2 FQNEAQ (reference sequence).

The genes are TRBV18 and TRBJ2-3, with TRBD2 identical over 10 bases. With 3 bases clipped from V and 1 base from J, the junction kept 1 base outside the gene matches. Germline CDR1 reads KGHSH; CDR2 reads LQKENI. CDR3 length: 15 amino acids. The CDR3 nucleotides read TGTGCCAGCTCACCCGGACTAGCGGGCACAGATACGCAGTATTTT. This gives the protein CASSPGLAGTDTQYF.

J is TRBJ2-5 and V is TRBV27; 15 nucleotides align to TRBD2. J gave up 2 bases and V 4 bases, and 5 bases lay outside the gene matches. This CDR3 comprises 17 residues. CDR1 is MNHEY and CDR2 is SMNVEV in the germline V gene (reference sequence). This chain's CDR3 is CASSWGLAGGGQETQYF. Here the CDR3 DNA reads TGTGCCAGCAGTTGGGGACTAGCGGGGGGAGGGCAAGAGACCCAGTACTTC.

This clone was observed a few times. The rearrangement uses TRBV9 and TRBJ1-5; D remains ambiguous. Germline CDR1 and CDR2: SGDLS and YYNGEE. The germline V and J ends were trimmed by 0 bases and 5 bases, with 6 bases remaining between them. The CDR3 is 13 residues long. The CDR3, as DNA: TGTGCCAGCAGCGTAGACACTTATCAGCCCCAGCATTTT. It codes for CASSVDTYQPQHF.

V is TRBV5-5 and J is TRBJ2-7; TRBD2 matches 13 bases. Germline loops: CDR1 SGHKS, CDR2 YYEKEE (reference sequence). CDR3 length: 15 residues. The trim removed 1 base at V and 3 bases at J, leaving 1 base unmatched. The CDR3 sequence is CASSLTSGRGYEQYF. Written as DNA, the CDR3 is TGTGCCAGCAGCTTGACTAGCGGGAGGGGCTACGAGCAGTACTTC.

This chain joins TRBV9 and TRBJ1-4; 8 bases match TRBD1. The length of the CDR3 is 15 residues. Germline V gene lookup returns CDR1 SGDLS and CDR2 YYNGEE. J gave up 1 base and V 4 bases, and 3 bases lay outside the gene matches. The CDR3 DNA sequence: TGTGCCAGCAGCCCAGGACAGGGAACTAATGAAAAACTGTTTTTT. Translating gives CASSPGQGTNEKLFF.

This clone was seen once. This chain connects TRBV30 to TRBJ1-1, with unresolved D. CDR1 GTSNPN and CDR2 SVGIG come from the germline V gene (reference sequence). This CDR3 contains 12 residues. The CDR3 spells CVLIGMNTEAFF. The CDR3 DNA reads TGTGTCCTAATCGGGATGAACACTGAAGCTTTCTTT. Filled out from reference TRBV30 and TRBJ1-1, the complete variable domain reads SQTIHQWPATLVQPVGSPLSLECTVEGTSNPNLYWYRQAAGRGLQLLFYSVGIGQISSEVPQNLSASRPQDRQFILSSKKLLLSDSGFYLCVLIGMNTEAFFGQGTRLTVV.

The chain has TRBV5-1 and TRBJ1-1; tentatively, D is TRBD1 (5 bases). Germline CDR1 SGHRS, CDR2 YFSETQ. V was cut by 7 bases and J by 0 bases, with 16 bases left in between. This CDR3 is 15 amino acids long. CDR3 loop: CASGSTGTLNTEAFF. For the CDR3, the DNA is TGCGCCAGCGGATCAACCGGGACCCTGAACACTGAAGCTTTCTTT.

The chain is built from TRBV7-6 and TRBJ1-1; D unresolved. The CDR3 loop spans 13 amino acids. Germline CDR1 and CDR2: SGHVS and FNYEAQ. The ends were cut back, 2 bases at V and 3 bases at J, with 7 bases in the middle. The CDR3 bases are TGTGCCAGCAGCTTAAGTGGGGACACTGAAGCTTTCTTT. Amino acids: CASSLSGDTEAFF.

The chain uses TRBV2 and TRBJ1-1, with D possibly matching TRBD1 (5 bases). V lost 5 bases to trimming and J lost 4 bases, with 11 bases between them. CDR1 SNHLY and CDR2 FYNNEI come from the germline V gene. This CDR3 comprises 13 residues. The CDR3 protein is CASSFGQSTEAFF. The CDR3 DNA sequence: TGTGCCAGCAGTTTTGGACAATCCACTGAAGCTTTCTTT.

The rearrangement uses TRBV5-6 and TRBJ1-1; D is uncertain. The V gene's germline CDR1 is SGHDT and CDR2 YYEEEE. The CDR3 covers 11 residues. The germline V and J ends were trimmed by 0 bases and 10 bases, with 7 bases remaining between them. CDR3 coding DNA: TGTGCCAGCAGCTTGGGGGCTTTAGCTTTCTTT. This gives the protein CASSLGALAFF. Based on the CDR3 plus reference TRBV5-6 and TRBJ1-1, the full variable domain is DAGVTQSPTHLIKTRGQQVTLRCSPKSGHDTVSWYQQALGQGPQFIFQYYEEEERQRGNFPDRFSGHQFPNYSSELNVNALLLGDSALYLCASSLGALAFFGQGTRLTVV.

This clone was seen a few times. V is TRBV6-4 and J is TRBJ2-1; 11 nucleotides align to TRBD2. The CDR3 runs 15 residues. After removal of 6 bases from V and 6 bases from J, the junction contained 7 bases not matched to a gene. The germline CDR1 and CDR2 sequences are MRHNA and SNTAGT. CDR3 in DNA: TGTGCCAGCAGCCCACTAGCGGGAGCCAGCAATGAGCAGTTCTTC. Translated: CASSPLAGASNEQFF.

V usage is TRBV9 and J usage is TRBJ2-2, with 8 bases that match TRBD2. This CDR3 region has 16 residues. With 4 bases clipped from V and 0 bases from J, the junction kept 5 bases outside the gene matches. The germline CDR1 and CDR2 sequences are SGDLS and YYNGEE. For the CDR3, the DNA is TGTGCCAGCAGCCTGAGACTAGCGTCGAACACCGGGGAGCTGTTTTTT. Translated, it gives CASSLRLASNTGELFF.

The chain joins TRBV15 to TRBJ1-1; D is perhaps TRBD1 (6 bases). The germline V gene encodes CDR1 LNHNV and CDR2 YYDKDF (reference sequence). V was cut by 0 bases and J by 4 bases, with 12 bases left in between. CDR3 length: 15 amino acids. This CDR3 is CATSRDQGKGTEAFF. The CDR3 region has the DNA TGTGCCACCAGCAGAGATCAGGGGAAGGGCACTGAAGCTTTCTTT.

This chain links TRBV5-6 with TRBJ2-7; 15 nucleotides match TRBD2. The germline CDR1 and CDR2 sequences are SGHDT and YYEEEE. The CDR3 is 19 amino acids. Germline trimming cut 0 bases from V and 3 bases from J; bases unmatched to any gene: 10. CDR3 sequence reads: CASSLVGGLAGGPFYEQYF. The CDR3 region has the DNA TGTGCCAGCAGCTTGGTCGGCGGACTAGCGGGAGGGCCCTTCTACGAGCAGTACTTC. Combining the CDR3 with reference TRBV5-6 and TRBJ2-7 gives the whole variable domain DAGVTQSPTHLIKTRGQQVTLRCSPKSGHDTVSWYQQALGQGPQFIFQYYEEEERQRGNFPDRFSGHQFPNYSSELNVNALLLGDSALYLCASSLVGGLAGGPFYEQYFGPGTRLTVT.

Only a few counts were recorded for this clone. The sample carries other DNA sequences with the same CDR3. J is TRBJ2-3 and V is TRBV6-1; 12 nucleotides match TRBD2. The germline gives CDR1 MNHNS, CDR2 SASEGT. V shed 4 bases and J 4 bases; nucleotides not matched to a gene: 3. CDR3 length equals 15 residues. The CDR3 loop reads CASSVASGGADTQYF. In DNA form, the CDR3 reads TGTGCCAGCAGTGTTGCTAGCGGGGGGGCAGATACGCAGTATTTT.

V usage is TRBV6-4 and J usage is TRBJ2-1; D perhaps matches TRBD2 (6 bases). Germline CDR1 MRHNA, CDR2 SNTAGT. The V end lost 0 bases, the J end lost 5 bases, and 8 bases lay between the germline ends. The CDR3 loop spans 14 amino acids. The CDR3 nucleotides are TGTGCCAGCAGTGACTCGGGGGGTAACAATGAGCAGTTCTTC. Its protein product is CASSDSGGNNEQFF.

The chain uses TRBV19 and TRBJ2-7; 10 nucleotides line up with TRBD1. CDR1 and CDR2 from the germline V gene are LNHDA and SQIVND (reference sequence). The length of the CDR3 is 14 residues. V was clipped by 7 bases and J by 5 bases; unmatched bases: 8. The CDR3 sequence: CASIPGQGLHEQYF. DNA of the CDR3: TGTGCCAGTATTCCGGGACAGGGGTTGCACGAGCAGTACTTC.